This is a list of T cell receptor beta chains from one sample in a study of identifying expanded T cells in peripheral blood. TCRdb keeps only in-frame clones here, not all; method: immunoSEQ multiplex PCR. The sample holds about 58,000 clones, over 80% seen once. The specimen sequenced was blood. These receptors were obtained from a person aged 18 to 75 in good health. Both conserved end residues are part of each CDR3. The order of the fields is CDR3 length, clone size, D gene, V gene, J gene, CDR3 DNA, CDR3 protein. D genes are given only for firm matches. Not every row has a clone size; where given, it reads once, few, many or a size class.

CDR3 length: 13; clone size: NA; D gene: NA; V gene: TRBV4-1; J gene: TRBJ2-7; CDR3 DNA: TGCGCCAGCAGCCAAGATAGGGGATACGAGCAGTACTTC; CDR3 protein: CASSQDRGYEQYF
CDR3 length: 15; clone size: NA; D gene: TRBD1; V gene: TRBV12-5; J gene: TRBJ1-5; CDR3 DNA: TGTGCTAGTGGGTATACGACAGGGGGCAATCAGCCCCAGCATTTT; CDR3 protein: CASGYTTGGNQPQHF
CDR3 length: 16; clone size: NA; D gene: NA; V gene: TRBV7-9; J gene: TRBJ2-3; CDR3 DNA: TGTGCCAGCAGCGACAGGAGCGGGAAAGTCACAGATACGCAGTATTTT; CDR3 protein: CASSDRSGKVTDTQYF
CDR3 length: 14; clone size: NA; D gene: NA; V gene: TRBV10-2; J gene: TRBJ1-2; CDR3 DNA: TGCGCCAGCAGTGCGGGGTCTCTTAACTATGGCTACACCTTC; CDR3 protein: CASSAGSLNYGYTF
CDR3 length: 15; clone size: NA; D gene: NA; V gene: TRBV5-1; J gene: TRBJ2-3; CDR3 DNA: TGCGCCAGCAGCTTGGACTCAGGGTGGGGAGATACGCAGTATTTT; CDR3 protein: CASSLDSGWGDTQYF
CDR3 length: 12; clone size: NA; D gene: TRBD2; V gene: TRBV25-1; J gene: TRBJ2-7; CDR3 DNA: TGTGCCAGCACGGGACTAGCGTACGAGCAGTACTTC; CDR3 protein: CASTGLAYEQYF
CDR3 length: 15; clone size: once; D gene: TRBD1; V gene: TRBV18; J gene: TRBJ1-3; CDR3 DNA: TGTGCCAGCTCCTCGACAGGGAGCTCTGGAAACACCATATATTTT; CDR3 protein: CASSSTGSSGNTIYF
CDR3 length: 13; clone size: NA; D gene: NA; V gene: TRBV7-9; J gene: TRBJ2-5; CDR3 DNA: TGTGCCGGTTTAAGTTACGCCCAAGAGACCCAGTACTTC; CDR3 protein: CAGLSYAQETQYF
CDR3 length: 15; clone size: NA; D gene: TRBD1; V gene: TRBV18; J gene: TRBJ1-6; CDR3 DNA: TGTGCCAGCTCACCGGAACAGGGGGATAATTCACCCCTCCACTTT; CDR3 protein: CASSPEQGDNSPLHF
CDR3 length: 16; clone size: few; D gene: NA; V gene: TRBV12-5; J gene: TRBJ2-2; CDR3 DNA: TGTGCTAGTGGTTTGTATTCATGGCAAGACACCGGGGAGCTGTTTTTT; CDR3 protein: CASGLYSWQDTGELFF
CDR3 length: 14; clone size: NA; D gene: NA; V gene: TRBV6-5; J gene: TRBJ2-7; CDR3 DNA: TGTGCCAGCAGGGGGTTTACCGGCTCCTACGAGCAGTACTTC; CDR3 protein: CASRGFTGSYEQYF
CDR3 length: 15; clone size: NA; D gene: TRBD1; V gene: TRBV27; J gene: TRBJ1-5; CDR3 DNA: TGTGCCAGCAGCCGGACAGGGGTAAACAATCAGCCCCAGCATTTT; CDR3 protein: CASSRTGVNNQPQHF
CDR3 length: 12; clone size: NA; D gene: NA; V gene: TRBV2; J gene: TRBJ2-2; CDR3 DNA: TGTGCCAGCAGCCACAACACCGGGGAGCTGTTTTTT; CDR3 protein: CASSHNTGELFF
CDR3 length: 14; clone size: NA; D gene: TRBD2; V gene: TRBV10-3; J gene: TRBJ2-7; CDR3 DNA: TGTGCCATCAGCAGGACTAGCGCTGCCTACGAGCAGTACTTC; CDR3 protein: CAISRTSAAYEQYF
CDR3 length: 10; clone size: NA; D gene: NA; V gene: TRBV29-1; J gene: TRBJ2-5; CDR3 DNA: TGCAGCGTTCTTTATGGGACCCAGTACTTC; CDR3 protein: CSVLYGTQYF
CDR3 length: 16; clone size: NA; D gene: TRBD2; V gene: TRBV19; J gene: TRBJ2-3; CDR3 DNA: TGTGCCAGTAGCTCCCGAGCGGGAGGGGTCACAGATACGCAGTATTTT; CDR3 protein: CASSSRAGGVTDTQYF
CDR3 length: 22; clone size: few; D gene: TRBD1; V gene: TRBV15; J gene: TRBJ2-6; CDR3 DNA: TGTGCCACCAGCAGAGAGCTGGGTGTTCAGGGACAGGGAAGCTCTGGGGCCAACGTCCTGACTTTC; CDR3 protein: CATSRELGVQGQGSSGANVLTF
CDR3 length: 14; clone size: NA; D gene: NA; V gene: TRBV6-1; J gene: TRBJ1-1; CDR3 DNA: TGTGCCAGCATTGGGACAACAAAGATCACTGAAGCTTTCTTT; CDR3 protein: CASIGTTKITEAFF
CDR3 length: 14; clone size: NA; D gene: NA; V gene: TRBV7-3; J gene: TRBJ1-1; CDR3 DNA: TGTGCCAGCAGCTTAAAGGCCGGGAACACTGAAGCTTTCTTT; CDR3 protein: CASSLKAGNTEAFF
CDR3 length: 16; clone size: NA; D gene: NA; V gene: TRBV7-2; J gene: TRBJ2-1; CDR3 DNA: TGTGCCAGCAGCTCACTGGGCAGTGCATCACACAATGAGCAGTTCTTC; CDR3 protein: CASSSLGSASHNEQFF
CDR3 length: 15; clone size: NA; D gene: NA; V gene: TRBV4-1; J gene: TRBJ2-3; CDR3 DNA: TGCGCCAGCAGCCCCTGGGGGGCGAGCACAGATACGCAGTATTTT; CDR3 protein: CASSPWGASTDTQYF
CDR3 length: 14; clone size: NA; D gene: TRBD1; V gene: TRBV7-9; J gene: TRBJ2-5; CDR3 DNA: TGTGCCAGCAGCTTGAACAGGGGCGAAGAGACCCAGTACTTC; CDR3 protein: CASSLNRGEETQYF
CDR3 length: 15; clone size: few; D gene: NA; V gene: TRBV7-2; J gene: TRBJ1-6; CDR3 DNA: TGTGCCAGCAGCCCCGGACGGGCTAATAATTCACCCCTCCACTTT; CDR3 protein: CASSPGRANNSPLHF
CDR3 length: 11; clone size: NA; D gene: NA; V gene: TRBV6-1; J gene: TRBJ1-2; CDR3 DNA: TGTGCCAGCAGTGGGATCTATGGCTACACCTTC; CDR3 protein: CASSGIYGYTF
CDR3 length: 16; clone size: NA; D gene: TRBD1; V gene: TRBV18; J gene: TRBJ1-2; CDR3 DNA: TGTGCCAGCTCAACTAGTATTCAGGGGGAGAACTATGGCTACACCTTC; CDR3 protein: CASSTSIQGENYGYTF
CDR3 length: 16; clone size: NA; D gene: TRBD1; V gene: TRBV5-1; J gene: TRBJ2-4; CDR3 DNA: TGCGCCAGCAGCTCATCTCCCGGGACAGGGAAAAACATTCAGTACTTC; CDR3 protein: CASSSSPGTGKNIQYF
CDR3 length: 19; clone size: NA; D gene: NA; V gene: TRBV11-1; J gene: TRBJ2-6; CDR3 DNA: TGTGCCAGCAGCTTAGCAATGGGGAAAGCGGGCTCTGGGGCCAACGTCCTGACTTTC; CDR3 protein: CASSLAMGKAGSGANVLTF
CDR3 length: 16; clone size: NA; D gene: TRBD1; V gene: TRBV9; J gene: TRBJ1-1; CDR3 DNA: TGTGCCAGCAGCGAGATAACAGGGGGCACGAACACTGAAGCTTTCTTT; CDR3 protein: CASSEITGGTNTEAFF
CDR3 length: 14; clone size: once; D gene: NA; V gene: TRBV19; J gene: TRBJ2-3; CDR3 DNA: TGTGCCAGTTGTGGGTCGGGATGGGCAGATACGCAGTATTTT; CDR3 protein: CASCGSGWADTQYF
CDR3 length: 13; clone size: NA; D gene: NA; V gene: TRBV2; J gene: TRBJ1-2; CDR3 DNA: TGTGCCAGCAGGGCTGACAGTAACTATGGCTACACCTTC; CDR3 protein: CASRADSNYGYTF
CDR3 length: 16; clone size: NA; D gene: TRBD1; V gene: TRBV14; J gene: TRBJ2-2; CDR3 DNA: TGTGCCAGCAGCCAATTGACAGGGGTTCAGACCGGGGAGCTGTTTTTT; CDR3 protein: CASSQLTGVQTGELFF
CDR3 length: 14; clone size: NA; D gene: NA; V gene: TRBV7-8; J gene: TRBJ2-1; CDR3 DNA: TGTGCCAGCAGCTCGCACAGGGGACTAGGGGAGCAGTTCTTC; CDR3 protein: CASSSHRGLGEQFF
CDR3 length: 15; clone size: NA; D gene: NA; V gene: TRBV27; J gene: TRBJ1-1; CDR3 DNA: TGTGCCAGCAGTCCCAAGAGACAGCTCAACACTGAAGCTTTCTTT; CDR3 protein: CASSPKRQLNTEAFF
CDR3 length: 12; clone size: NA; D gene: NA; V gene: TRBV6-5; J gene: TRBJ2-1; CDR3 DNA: TGTGCCAGCAGTCCCAGGGGCGATGAGCAGTTCTTC; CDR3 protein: CASSPRGDEQFF
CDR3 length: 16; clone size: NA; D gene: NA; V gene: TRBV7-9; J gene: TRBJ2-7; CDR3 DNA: TGTGCCAGCAGCTTGGGTTCAGGGTGGGAGTCCTACGAGCAGTACTTC; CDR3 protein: CASSLGSGWESYEQYF
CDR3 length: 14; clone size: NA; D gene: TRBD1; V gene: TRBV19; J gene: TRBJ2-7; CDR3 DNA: TGTGCCAGTAGTACCGACAGGGGACGCGACGAGCAGTACTTC; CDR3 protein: CASSTDRGRDEQYF
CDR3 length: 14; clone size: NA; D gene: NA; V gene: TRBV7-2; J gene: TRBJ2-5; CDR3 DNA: TGTGCCAGCAGCCCCGGAGGACTCCGAGAGACCCAGTACTTC; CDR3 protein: CASSPGGLRETQYF
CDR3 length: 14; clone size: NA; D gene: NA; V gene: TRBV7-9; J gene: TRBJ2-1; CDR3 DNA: TGTGCCAGCAGCTTACAGGGGTCGGCCAATGAGCAGTTCTTC; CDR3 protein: CASSLQGSANEQFF
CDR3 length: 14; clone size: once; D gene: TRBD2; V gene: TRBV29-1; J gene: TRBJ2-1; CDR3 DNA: TGCAGCGTTGATATTAGCGGGATATGGGATGAGCAGTTCTTC; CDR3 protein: CSVDISGIWDEQFF
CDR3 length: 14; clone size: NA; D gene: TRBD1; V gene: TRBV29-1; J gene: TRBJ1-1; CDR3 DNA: TGCAGCGTTGAACTCCGGACAGGGGGCACTGAAGCTTTCTTT; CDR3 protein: CSVELRTGGTEAFF
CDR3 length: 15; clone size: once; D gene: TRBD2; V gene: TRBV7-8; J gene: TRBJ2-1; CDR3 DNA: TGTGCCAGCAGCTTAGGAGCGGGGGTGGTGGATGAGCAGTTCTTC; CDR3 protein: CASSLGAGVVDEQFF
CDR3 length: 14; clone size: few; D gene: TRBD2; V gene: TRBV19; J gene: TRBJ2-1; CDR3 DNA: TGTGCCAGTAGTATAGCGGGACTAGCGGGGGAGCAGTTCTTC; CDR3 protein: CASSIAGLAGEQFF
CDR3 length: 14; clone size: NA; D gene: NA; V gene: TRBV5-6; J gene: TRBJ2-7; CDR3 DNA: TGTGCCAGCAGCCGACAGTTGGGATACTACGAGCAGTACTTC; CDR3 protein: CASSRQLGYYEQYF
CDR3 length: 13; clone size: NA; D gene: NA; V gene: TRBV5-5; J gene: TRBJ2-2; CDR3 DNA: TGTGCCAGCAGCTCCAGTGGAACCGGGGAGCTGTTTTTT; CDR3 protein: CASSSSGTGELFF
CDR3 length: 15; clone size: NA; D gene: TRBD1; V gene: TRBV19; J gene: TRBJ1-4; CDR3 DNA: TGTGCCAGCCACCTAGGACAGGGTGGTAATGAAAAACTGTTTTTT; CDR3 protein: CASHLGQGGNEKLFF
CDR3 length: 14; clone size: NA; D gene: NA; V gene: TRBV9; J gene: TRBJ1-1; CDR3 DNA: TGTGCCAGCAGCGTAGGCCAGGGAAACACTGAAGCTTTCTTT; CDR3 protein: CASSVGQGNTEAFF
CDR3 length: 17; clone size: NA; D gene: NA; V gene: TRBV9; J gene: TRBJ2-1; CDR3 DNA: TGTGCCAGCAGCGCGTCGCTGGCCGGGATTGGGTACAATGAGCAGTTCTTC; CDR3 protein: CASSASLAGIGYNEQFF
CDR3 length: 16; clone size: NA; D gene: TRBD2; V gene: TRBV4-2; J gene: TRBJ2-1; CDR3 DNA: TGTGCCAGCAGCCATGAAACTAGCGGGGGGGCCCTTGAGCAGTTCTTC; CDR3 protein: CASSHETSGGALEQFF
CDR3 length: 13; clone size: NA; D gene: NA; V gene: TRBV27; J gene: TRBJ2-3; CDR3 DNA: TGTGCCAGCAGTTTATCGAGACAGTATACGCAGTATTTT; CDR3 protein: CASSLSRQYTQYF
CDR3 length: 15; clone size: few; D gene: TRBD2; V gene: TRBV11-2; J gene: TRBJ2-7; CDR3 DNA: TGTGCCAGCAGCCCGTTAGCGGGAGCCGGATACGAGCAGTACTTC; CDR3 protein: CASSPLAGAGYEQYF
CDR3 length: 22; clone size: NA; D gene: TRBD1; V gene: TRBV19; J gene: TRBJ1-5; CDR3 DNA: TGTGCCAGTTGCCCAAAGCCGGGACAGGAGCCATGGAAACATTCATACAATCAGCCCCAGCATTTT; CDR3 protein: CASCPKPGQEPWKHSYNQPQHF
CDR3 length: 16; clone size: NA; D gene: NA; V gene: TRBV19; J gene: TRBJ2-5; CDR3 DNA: TGTGCCAGTAGTATCCGGGACGCTGGGGGGTGGGAGACCCAGTACTTC; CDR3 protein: CASSIRDAGGWETQYF
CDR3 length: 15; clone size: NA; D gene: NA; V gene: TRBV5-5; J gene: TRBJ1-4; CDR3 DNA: TGTGCCAGCAGCAAAGCCGGGACAACTAGAGAAAAACTGTTTTTT; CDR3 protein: CASSKAGTTREKLFF
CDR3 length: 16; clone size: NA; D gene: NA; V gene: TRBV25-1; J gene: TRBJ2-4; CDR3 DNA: TGTGCCAAGGTCAAAGGGCGCCTAGCAGCCAAAAACATTCAGTACTTC; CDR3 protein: CAKVKGRLAAKNIQYF